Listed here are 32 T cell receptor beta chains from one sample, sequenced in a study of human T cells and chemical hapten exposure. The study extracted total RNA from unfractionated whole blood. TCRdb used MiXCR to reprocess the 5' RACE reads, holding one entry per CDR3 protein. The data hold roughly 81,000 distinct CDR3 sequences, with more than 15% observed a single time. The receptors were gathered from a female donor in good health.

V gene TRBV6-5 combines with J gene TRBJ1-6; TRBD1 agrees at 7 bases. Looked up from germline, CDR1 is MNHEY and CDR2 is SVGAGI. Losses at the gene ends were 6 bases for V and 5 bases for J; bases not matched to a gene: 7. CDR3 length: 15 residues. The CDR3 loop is CASSPGGTDNSPLHF. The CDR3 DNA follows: TGTGCCAGCAGCCCAGGGGGGACAGATAATTCACCCCTCCACTTT.

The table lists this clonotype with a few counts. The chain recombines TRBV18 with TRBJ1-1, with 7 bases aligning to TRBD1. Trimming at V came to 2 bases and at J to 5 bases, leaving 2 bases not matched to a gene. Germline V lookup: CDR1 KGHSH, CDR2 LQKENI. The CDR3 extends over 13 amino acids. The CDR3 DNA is TGTGCCAGCTCACCATCACAGGGGACTGAAGCTTTCTTT. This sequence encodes CASSPSQGTEAFF.

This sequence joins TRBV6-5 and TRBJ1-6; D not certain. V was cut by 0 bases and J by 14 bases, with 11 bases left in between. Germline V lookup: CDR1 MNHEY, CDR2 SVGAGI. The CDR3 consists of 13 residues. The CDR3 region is CASSYSGPRALHF. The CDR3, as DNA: TGTGCCAGCAGTTACTCGGGCCCGAGGGCCCTCCACTTT.

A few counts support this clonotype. The CDR3 nucleotides read TGTGCCAGCAGCCAAGATAGCGGGGGGGCGGGCGAGCAGTTCTTC. Its protein is CASSQDSGGAGEQFF. The genes are TRBV4-2 and TRBJ2-1; TRBD2 matches at 11 bases. In germline, CDR1 is LGHNA, CDR2 YNFKEQ. The CDR3 totals 15 residues. The junction had 5 bases not matched to a gene; V was cut back by 0 bases and J by 10 bases.

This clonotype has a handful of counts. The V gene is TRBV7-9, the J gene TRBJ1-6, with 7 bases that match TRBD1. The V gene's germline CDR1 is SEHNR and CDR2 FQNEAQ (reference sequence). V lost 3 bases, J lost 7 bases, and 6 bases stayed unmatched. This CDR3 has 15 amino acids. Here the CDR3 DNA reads TGTGCCAGCAGCTTCGGCAGGGGGTTGAATTCACCCCTCCACTTT. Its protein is CASSFGRGLNSPLHF.

CDR3: CASSPDRYTDTQYF. CDR3 nucleotide sequence: TGTGCCAGCAGCCCAGACCGGTACACAGATACGCAGTATTTT. The genes are TRBV7-2 and TRBJ2-3; D remains ambiguous. Germline lookup yields CDR1 SGHTA and CDR2 FQGNSA. V lost 5 bases and J lost 2, with 11 bases in between. The length of the CDR3 is 14 residues.

The CDR3 DNA reads TGCAGTGCTAGAGGGGGGGGACAGAATGAGCAGTTCTTC. Translated: CSARGGGQNEQFF. The chain combines TRBV20-1 with TRBJ2-1; D tentatively reads TRBD1 or TRBD2 (7 bases each). Trimming left V 1 base short and J 7 bases short, with 11 bases between. This CDR3 is built from 13 residues. Germline values: CDR1 DFQATT, CDR2 SNEGSKA (reference sequence).

The CDR3 is CASRPTLEGPNTEAFF. The CDR3 nucleotides are TGTGCCAGCAGACCCACTCTTGAGGGACCGAACACTGAAGCTTTCTTT. The chain has TRBV6-6 and TRBJ1-1, with D perhaps TRBD1 (5 bases). CDR3 size: 16 residues. Trimming left V 6 bases short and J 1 base short, with 18 bases between. The V gene's germline CDR1 is MNHNY and CDR2 SVGAGI (reference sequence).

This chain's CDR3 is CASSRQGEHSNQPQHF. Written as DNA, the CDR3 is TGTGCCAGCAGCCGACAGGGGGAACATAGCAATCAGCCCCAGCATTTT. The chain combines TRBV5-6 with TRBJ1-5; TRBD1 matches 9 bases. The trim removed 4 bases at V and 0 bases at J, leaving 5 bases unmatched. Germline V CDR1 and CDR2: SGHDT, YYEEEE. CDR3 length equals 16 residues.

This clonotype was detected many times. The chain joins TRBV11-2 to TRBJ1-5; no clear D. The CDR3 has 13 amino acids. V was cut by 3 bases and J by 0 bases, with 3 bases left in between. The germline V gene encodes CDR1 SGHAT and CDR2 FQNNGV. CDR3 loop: CASSFHSNQPQHF. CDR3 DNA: TGTGCCAGCAGCTTTCATAGCAATCAGCCCCAGCATTTT.

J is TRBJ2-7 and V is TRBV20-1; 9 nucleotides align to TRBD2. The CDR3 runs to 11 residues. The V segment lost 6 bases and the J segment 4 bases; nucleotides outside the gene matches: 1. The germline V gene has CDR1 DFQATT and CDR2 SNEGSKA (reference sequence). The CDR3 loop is CSAREGYEQYF. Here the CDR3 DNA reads TGCAGTGCGCGGGAGGGGTACGAGCAGTACTTC.

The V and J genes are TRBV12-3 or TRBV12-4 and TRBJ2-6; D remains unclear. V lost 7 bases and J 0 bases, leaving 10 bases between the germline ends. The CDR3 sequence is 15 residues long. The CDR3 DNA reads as TGTGCCAGCACCTCAACCGGCTCTGGGGCCAACGTCCTGACTTTC. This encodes CASTSTGSGANVLTF.

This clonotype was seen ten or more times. CDR3 bases: TGTGCCAGCAGTGAAGCAGTAGGGGGGAATCAGCCCCAGCATTTT. This sequence encodes CASSEAVGGNQPQHF. This chain links TRBV6-1 with TRBJ1-5, with D maybe TRBD1 (6 bases). The ends were cut back, 0 bases at V and 4 bases at J, with 10 bases in the middle. Germline V gene data show CDR1 as MNHNS and CDR2 as SASEGT. The CDR3 loop spans 15 amino acids.

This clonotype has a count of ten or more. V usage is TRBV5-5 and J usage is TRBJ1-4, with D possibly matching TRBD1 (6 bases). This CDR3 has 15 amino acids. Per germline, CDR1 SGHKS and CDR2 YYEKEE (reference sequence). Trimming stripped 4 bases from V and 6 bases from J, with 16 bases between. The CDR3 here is CASSGTGFIDEKLFF. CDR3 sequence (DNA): TGTGCCAGCAGCGGAACAGGGTTTATCGATGAAAAACTGTTTTTT.

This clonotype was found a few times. The CDR3 loop reads CASSSEGGTEAFF. DNA for the CDR3: TGTGCCAGCAGCTCAGAAGGGGGCACTGAAGCTTTCTTT. J is TRBJ1-1 and V is TRBV11-3; D is perhaps TRBD1 (6 bases). V shed 4 bases and J shed 4 bases, with 10 bases lying between them. From germline, CDR1 is SGHNT and CDR2 YENEEA. The CDR3 totals 13 residues.

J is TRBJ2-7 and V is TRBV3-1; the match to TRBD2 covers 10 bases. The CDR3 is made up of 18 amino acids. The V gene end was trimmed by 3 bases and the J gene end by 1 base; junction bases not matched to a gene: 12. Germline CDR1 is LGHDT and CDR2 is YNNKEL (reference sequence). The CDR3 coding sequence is TGTGCCAGCAGCCAGGACCCGATGCTAGCGGGAGTGTCCTACGAGCAGTACTTC. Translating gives CASSQDPMLAGVSYEQYF.

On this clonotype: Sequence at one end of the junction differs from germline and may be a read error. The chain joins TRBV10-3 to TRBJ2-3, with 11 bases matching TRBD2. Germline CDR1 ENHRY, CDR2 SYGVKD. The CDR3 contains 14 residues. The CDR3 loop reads CAISEKRGLAAHYF. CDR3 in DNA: TGTGCCATCAGTGAAAAGCGGGGACTAGCGGCGCACTATTTT.

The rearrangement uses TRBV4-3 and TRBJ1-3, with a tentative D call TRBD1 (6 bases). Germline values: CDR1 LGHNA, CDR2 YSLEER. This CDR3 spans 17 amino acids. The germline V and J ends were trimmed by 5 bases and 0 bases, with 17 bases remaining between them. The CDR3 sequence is CASSANQDSRSGNTIYF. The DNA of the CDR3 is TGCGCCAGCAGCGCGAATCAGGACAGCCGCTCTGGAAACACCATATATTTT.

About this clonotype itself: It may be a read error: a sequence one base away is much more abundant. Here the CDR3 DNA reads TGTGCCAGCAGCTTGGAACTGGCTGATGAAAAACTGTTTTTT. The encoded protein is CASSLELADEKLFF. V is TRBV5-4 and J is TRBJ1-4; D unresolved. Germline CDR1 SGHNT, CDR2 YYREEE (reference sequence). This CDR3 comprises 14 residues. V lost 0 bases and J 6 bases, leaving 9 bases between the germline ends.

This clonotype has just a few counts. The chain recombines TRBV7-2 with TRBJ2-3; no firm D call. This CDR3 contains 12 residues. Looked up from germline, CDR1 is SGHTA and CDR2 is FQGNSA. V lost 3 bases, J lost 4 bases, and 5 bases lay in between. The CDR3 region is CASSFKPDTQYF. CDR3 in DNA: TGTGCCAGCAGCTTTAAACCAGATACGCAGTATTTT.

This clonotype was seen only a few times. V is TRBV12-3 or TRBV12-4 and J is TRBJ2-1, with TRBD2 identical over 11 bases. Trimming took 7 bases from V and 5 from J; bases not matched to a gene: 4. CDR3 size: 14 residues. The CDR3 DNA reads TGTGCCAGCACCACGACTAGCGGGGACAATGAGCAGTTCTTC. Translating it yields CASTTTSGDNEQFF.

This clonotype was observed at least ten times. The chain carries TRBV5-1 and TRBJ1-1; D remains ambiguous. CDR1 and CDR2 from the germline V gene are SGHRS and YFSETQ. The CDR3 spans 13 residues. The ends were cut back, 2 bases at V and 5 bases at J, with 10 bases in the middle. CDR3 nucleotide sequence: TGCGCCAGCAGCTTCGACTCGGGGACTGAAGCTTTCTTT. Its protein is CASSFDSGTEAFF.

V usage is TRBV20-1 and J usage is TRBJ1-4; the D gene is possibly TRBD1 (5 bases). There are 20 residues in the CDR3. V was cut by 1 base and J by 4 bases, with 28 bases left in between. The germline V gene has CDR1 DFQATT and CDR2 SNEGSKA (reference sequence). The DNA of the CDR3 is TGCAGTGCTAGAGGGGAGACAACCGGGGCCCACCGATTCAGTAATGAAAAACTGTTTTTT. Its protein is CSARGETTGAHRFSNEKLFF.

CDR3 sequence (DNA): TGTGCCAGCAGCCCAGCTAGCGCCCACAATGAGCAGTTCTTC. It translates to CASSPASAHNEQFF. This sequence joins TRBV2 and TRBJ2-1; maybe TRBD2 (6 bases). Germline lookup yields CDR1 SNHLY and CDR2 FYNNEI. CDR3 length equals 14 residues. V lost 6 bases to trimming and J lost 5 bases, with 14 bases between them.

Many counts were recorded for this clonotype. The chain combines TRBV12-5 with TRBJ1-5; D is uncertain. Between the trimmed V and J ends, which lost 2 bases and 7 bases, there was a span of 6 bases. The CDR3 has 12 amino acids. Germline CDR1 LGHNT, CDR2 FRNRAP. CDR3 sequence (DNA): TGTGCTAGTGGTTTGTTTCGCCAGCCCCAGCATTTT. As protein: CASGLFRQPQHF.

In DNA, the CDR3 is TGTGCCAGCAGCCCACAAGTAGGAGCGGGGAACACTGAAGCTTTCTTT. It is translated as CASSPQVGAGNTEAFF. The rearrangement uses TRBV4-2 and TRBJ1-1; D is unclear. CDR3 length equals 16 residues. Germline CDR1 and CDR2: LGHNA and YNFKEQ. The V and J ends lost 4 bases and 1 base respectively, with 16 bases between them.

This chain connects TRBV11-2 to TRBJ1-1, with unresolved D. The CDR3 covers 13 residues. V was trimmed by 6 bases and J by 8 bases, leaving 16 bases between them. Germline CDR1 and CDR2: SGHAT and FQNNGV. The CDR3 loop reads CASSSPRSSEAFF. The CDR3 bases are TGTGCCAGCAGTTCGCCAAGAAGTTCCGAAGCTTTCTTT.

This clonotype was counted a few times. In DNA, the CDR3 is TGTGCCAGCTCAAAGACACAGGGGGCTTTAGATGGCTACACCTTC. This gives the protein CASSKTQGALDGYTF. The chain links TRBV18 to TRBJ1-2, with 9 positions matching TRBD1. The V and J ends lost 5 bases and 6 bases, in that order; junction bases with no gene match: 10. CDR3 length equals 15 residues. The V gene's germline CDR1 is KGHSH and CDR2 LQKENI.

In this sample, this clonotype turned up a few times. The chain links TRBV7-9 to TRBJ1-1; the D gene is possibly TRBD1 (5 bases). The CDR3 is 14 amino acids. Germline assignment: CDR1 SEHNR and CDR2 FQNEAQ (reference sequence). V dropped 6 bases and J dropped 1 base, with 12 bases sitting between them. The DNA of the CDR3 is TGTGCCAGCAGGCAAGAGACAGAGAACACTGAAGCTTTCTTT. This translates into CASRQETENTEAFF.

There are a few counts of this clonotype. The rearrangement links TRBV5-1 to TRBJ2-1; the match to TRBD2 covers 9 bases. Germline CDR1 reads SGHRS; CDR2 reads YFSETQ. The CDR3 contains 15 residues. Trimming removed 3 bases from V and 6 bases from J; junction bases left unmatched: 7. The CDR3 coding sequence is TGCGCCAGCAGCTCCGCGGGGGGGCTCGGCAATGAGCAGTTCTTC. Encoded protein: CASSSAGGLGNEQFF.

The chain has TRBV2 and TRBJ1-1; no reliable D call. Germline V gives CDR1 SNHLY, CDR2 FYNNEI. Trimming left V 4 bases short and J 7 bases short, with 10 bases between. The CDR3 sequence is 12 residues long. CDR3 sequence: CASSGQTDEAFF. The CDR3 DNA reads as TGTGCCAGCAGTGGGCAGACCGATGAAGCTTTCTTT.

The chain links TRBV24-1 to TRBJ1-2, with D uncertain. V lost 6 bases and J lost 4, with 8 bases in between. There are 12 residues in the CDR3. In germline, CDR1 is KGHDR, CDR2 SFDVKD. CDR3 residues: CATSSGIYGYTF. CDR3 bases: TGTGCCACCAGTTCGGGTATCTATGGCTACACCTTC.